The 13 T cell receptor beta chains below were found in one sample sequenced in a study of blood T cell repertoires in COVID-19. Data came from immunoSEQ multiplex PCR; TCRdb stores just in-frame clones and leaves some out. Among some 88,000 clones listed, roughly 77% were seen once. Sequences were obtained from peripheral blood. The source is a human donor in a cohort sampled during active COVID-19.

The chain couples TRBV9 to TRBJ2-2; 7 nucleotides agree with TRBD1. This CDR3 has 14 amino acids. Germline values: CDR1 SGDLS, CDR2 YYNGEE. With 1 base clipped from V and 3 bases from J, the junction kept 0 bases outside the gene matches. For the CDR3, the DNA is TGTGCCAGCAGCGTAACAGGGGACACCGGGGAGCTGTTTTTT. This encodes CASSVTGDTGELFF.

This clone was recorded a few times. This chain links TRBV4-1 with TRBJ2-2, with 9 bases matching TRBD2. J gave up 4 bases and V 2 bases, and 17 bases lay outside the gene matches. The V gene's germline CDR1 is MGHRA and CDR2 YSYEKL. The CDR3 runs 20 residues. The chain's CDR3 is CASSQWAAIGGRASTGELFF. The CDR3 DNA is TGCGCCAGCAGCCAATGGGCCGCGATTGGCGGGAGGGCCTCCACCGGGGAGCTGTTTTTT.

In this sample, this clone turned up once. This chain uses TRBV6-6 with TRBJ2-1, with 7 bases aligning to TRBD2. The V segment lost 8 bases and the J segment 8 bases; nucleotides outside the gene matches: 15. The CDR3 contains 15 residues. Per germline, CDR1 MNHNY and CDR2 SVGAGI (reference sequence). The CDR3 reads CASSFWGEGLYEQFF. In DNA, the CDR3 is TGTGCCAGCTCGTTCTGGGGGGAGGGTTTGTATGAGCAGTTCTTC.

V gene TRBV27 combines with J gene TRBJ1-2; 7 bases line up with TRBD1. Germline trimming cut 6 bases from V and 1 base from J; bases unmatched to any gene: 8. The CDR3 loop spans 15 amino acids. Per the germline V gene, CDR1 is MNHEY and CDR2 is SMNVEV (reference sequence). CDR3 amino acids: CASRETGQNNYGYTF. The DNA of the CDR3 is TGTGCCAGCAGAGAGACAGGGCAGAATAACTATGGCTACACCTTC.

V usage is TRBV3-1 (or the pseudogene TRBV3-2) and J usage is TRBJ2-3, with D possibly matching TRBD2 (6 bases). Germline CDR1 reads LGHDT; CDR2 reads YNNKEL (reference sequence). V was trimmed by 2 bases and J by 1 base, leaving 10 bases between them. The CDR3 consists of 15 residues. CDR3 DNA sequence: TGTGCCAGCAGCCAAAGGGCGGGACGCACAGATACGCAGTATTTT. This sequence encodes CASSQRAGRTDTQYF.

The chain carries TRBV24-1 and TRBJ2-3; D may be TRBD2 (5 bases). In germline, CDR1 is KGHDR, CDR2 SFDVKD. With 3 bases removed from V and 3 bases from J, the gap between germline ends came to 15 bases. The CDR3 has 16 residues. The CDR3 protein is CATSDPGLPGTDTQYF. The CDR3 region has the DNA TGTGCCACCAGTGATCCCGGACTGCCAGGAACAGATACGCAGTATTTT.

The chain has TRBV5-4 and TRBJ2-7; 11 bases line up with TRBD2. This CDR3 is built from 15 residues. After removal of 4 bases from V and 2 bases from J, the junction contained 5 bases not matched to a gene. Germline assignment: CDR1 SGHNT and CDR2 YYREEE (reference sequence). CDR3 bases: TGTGCCAGCAGCCAGGGACTAGCGGAAGCCTACGAGCAGTACTTC. Translation gives CASSQGLAEAYEQYF.

The chain employs TRBV5-1 and TRBJ2-7; a possible D gene is TRBD2 (7 bases). V dropped 0 bases and J dropped 3 bases, with 13 bases sitting between them. CDR3 size: 15 residues. The germline V gene has CDR1 SGHRS and CDR2 YFSETQ. The CDR3 DNA follows: TGCGCCAGCAGCTTGGAGGGGGGGAACTTCTACGAGCAGTACTTC. As protein: CASSLEGGNFYEQYF.

By sample fraction, this clone is large (0.1 to 1%). The chain joins TRBV14 to TRBJ1-6; no reliable D call. Trimming cost V 0 bases and J 10 bases, with 13 bases left between them. The CDR3 spans 15 residues. The germline gives CDR1 SGHDN, CDR2 FVKESK. The CDR3 reads CASSQDLPRWSPLHF. The DNA for the CDR3 is TGTGCCAGCAGCCAAGATCTACCCCGATGGTCACCCCTCCACTTT. The variable domain in full, completed from reference TRBV14 and TRBJ1-6, reads EAGVTQFPSHSVIEKGQTVTLRCDPISGHDNLYWYRRVMGKEIKFLLHFVKESKQDESGMPNNRFLAERTGGTYSTLKVQPAELEDSGVYFCASSQDLPRWSPLHFGNGTRLTVT.

This clone came up once. At the DNA level, this CDR3 is encoded by other sequences in the same sample as well. This rearrangement joins TRBV5-4 to TRBJ2-7, with 8 bases aligning to TRBD2. The V gene's germline CDR1 is SGHNT and CDR2 YYREEE (reference sequence). The length of the CDR3 is 14 residues. V lost 4 bases, J lost 2 bases, and 5 bases stayed unmatched. The CDR3 DNA follows: TGTGCCAGCAGCCTAGCGGGCCTGACCTACGAGCAGTACTTC. Translation: CASSLAGLTYEQYF.

This clone was picked up one time. The rearrangement joins TRBV5-1 to TRBJ1-1, with 8 bases fitting TRBD1. There are 14 residues in the CDR3. V dropped 4 bases and J dropped 5; count of bases not matched to a gene: 7. Germline CDR1 is SGHRS and CDR2 is YFSETQ. CDR3 bases: TGCGCCAGCAGCACCTCGGACAGGGTGACTGAAGCTTTCTTT. Protein product: CASSTSDRVTEAFF.

This clone turned up a few times. The chain couples TRBV7-3 to TRBJ2-7, with D tentatively TRBD1 (6 bases). The V gene lost 5 bases and the J gene lost 9 bases, with 17 bases spanning the gap. CDR1 is SGHTA and CDR2 is FQGTGA in the germline V gene. This CDR3 region has 13 residues. The CDR3 protein is CASSDPDSGPQYF. The CDR3 DNA follows: TGTGCCAGCAGCGACCCGGACAGTGGCCCGCAGTACTTC.

The gene calls are TRBV29-1 and TRBJ1-2; D might be TRBD1 (6 bases). Trimming cost V 4 bases and J 7 bases, with 13 bases left between them. The CDR3 runs 12 residues. In germline, CDR1 is SQVTM, CDR2 ANQGSEA. The CDR3 DNA sequence: TGCAGCGTTGGAATCGGCAGGGGTGGCTACACCTTC. As protein: CSVGIGRGGYTF.